This T cell receptor beta chain was captured by sequencing in a study of T cells in Graves' hyperthyroidism and ophthalmopathy. For the study at large: Peripheral blood was collected at initial diagnosis, before any treatment.

The J segment lost 6 bases and the V segment lost 4 bases, leaving 19 bases of the junction unmatched. From germline, CDR1 is SQVTM and CDR2 ANQGSEA. The CDR3 has 17 amino acids. The TCR beta CDR3 regions underwent amplification using RNA transcripts as the source. A set of HTBI primers served as the primers for a first-round RT-PCR of the TCR CDR3. TCRdb itself ran the multiplex PCR reads through MiXCR, one entry per CDR3 protein. The sample comprises approximately 530,000 distinct CDR3 sequences, 15% to 20% of which are singletons, and 47% rests with the top ten. This clonotype was seen more than once but under ten times. Among ophthalmopathy patients, the Clinical Activity Score reached at least 3, the NOSPECS grade reached at least 4, and duration remained under 3 months. Every diagnosis used clinical symptoms, serum thyroxine and TRAb, thyroid ultrasound and orbital computed tomography.

V and J are TRBV29-1 and TRBJ2-5; 8 bases agree with TRBD2. This receptor was identified in a man between 35 and 55 years old with Graves' ophthalmopathy. Material: blood. The DNA for the CDR3 is TGCAGCGTTGCGGGGGGGGAGGGACGGTCGGAGGGGAAGACCCAGTACTTC. Its translation is CSVAGGEGRSEGKTQYF.